Shown below are 20 T cell receptor beta chains from a single sample sequenced in a study of CD8 T cells in ankylosing spondylitis. Regarding the study as a whole: Several highly homologous variants made up a TCR beta motif, and this motif appeared characteristic of ankylosing spondylitis blood.

These receptors lack a known antigen. TCRdb analysed the 5' RACE reads with MiXCR anew, one entry per CDR3 protein. The table has roughly 300,000 distinct CDR3 sequences, approximately 8.2% seen once. Material for sequencing was blood, either unsorted or a sorted T cell fraction (not recorded which). The receptors shown here come from a male donor with ankylosing spondylitis.

In its sample, this clonotype was seen many times. The chain has TRBV5-1 and TRBJ2-1, with 7 bases fitting TRBD2. CDR3 size: 16 residues. J gave up 6 bases and V 2 bases, and 11 bases lay outside the gene matches. The germline CDR1 and CDR2 sequences are SGHRS and YFSETQ. The CDR3 region is CASSLAGRKPLNEQFF. The CDR3 DNA reads TGCGCCAGCAGCTTAGCGGGACGCAAACCTCTCAATGAGCAGTTCTTC.

This clonotype was detected many times. The chain combines TRBV12-3 or TRBV12-4 with TRBJ2-5; maybe TRBD1 (5 bases). The CDR3 is 15 residues long. V dropped 1 base and J dropped 6 bases, with 15 bases sitting between them. CDR3 DNA sequence: TGTGCCAGCAGTTTAGGAGGTTCAGGGTGGCAGACCCAGTACTTC. This translates into CASSLGGSGWQTQYF.

This clonotype was seen a handful of times. The DNA is omitted, as the CDR3 cannot be located on it reliably, and the CDR3 follows TCRdb's listing. The chain has TRBV2 and TRBJ2-1; the DNA was not used to check the table's D call, TRBD1. The CDR3 is 15 amino acids in total, end residues counted. Germline V CDR1 and CDR2: SNHLY, FYNNEI. The CDR3 reads CASSEEFGAGNEQFF.

This clonotype was recorded at least ten times. The V call is TRBV27, the J call TRBJ2-7; D call uncertain. Trimming removed 9 bases at V and 5 bases at J, with 8 bases between. Germline-derived CDR1 and CDR2 are MNHEY and SMNVEV (reference sequence). This CDR3 has 10 amino acids. The CDR3 is CASGPDEQYF. The CDR3 DNA reads TGTGCCAGTGGCCCCGACGAGCAGTACTTC.

This clonotype was detected a few times. This rearrangement joins TRBV7-8 to TRBJ2-5, with 11 positions matching TRBD2. CDR1 is SGHVS and CDR2 is FQNEAQ in the germline V gene. J lost 3 bases, V lost 5 bases, and 8 bases had no gene match. The CDR3 is 16 amino acids. The CDR3 DNA reads as TGTGCCAGCAGCAGTTCAAGACTAGCGGGAAAAGAGACCCAGTACTTC. Protein sequence: CASSSSRLAGKETQYF.

This clonotype was observed a few times. CDR3 DNA sequence: TGTGCCAGCAGACAATTTAGCGGGAGGGCCCCAGATACGCAGTATTTT. This sequence encodes CASRQFSGRAPDTQYF. The chain carries TRBV12-3 or TRBV12-4 and TRBJ2-3; 11 nucleotides line up with TRBD2. V lost 6 bases, J lost 4 bases, and 9 bases stayed unmatched. The CDR3 totals 16 residues.

This clonotype was recorded at least ten times. The chain recombines TRBV24-1 with TRBJ1-2; the D gene is possibly TRBD1 (5 bases). The V gene lost 8 bases and the J gene lost 2 bases, with 11 bases spanning the gap. The CDR3 is 13 amino acids. In germline, CDR1 is KGHDR, CDR2 SFDVKD. This CDR3 reads CATNDGANYGYTF. The CDR3 DNA is TGTGCCACCAACGATGGGGCGAACTATGGCTACACCTTC.

This clonotype was seen ten or more times. This rearrangement joins TRBV28 to TRBJ2-7; TRBD1 matches 9 bases. This CDR3 comprises 13 residues. Germline CDR1 reads MDHEN; CDR2 reads SYDVKM. V was pared by 11 bases and J by 3 bases, with 8 bases of the junction left unmatched. The CDR3 is CASTGQGNYEQYF. The CDR3 nucleotides read TGTGCCTCCACGGGACAGGGAAACTACGAGCAGTACTTC.

This clonotype was detected a few times. This sequence joins TRBV3-1 and TRBJ2-2; no reliable D call. Germline loops: CDR1 LGHDT, CDR2 YNNKEL (reference sequence). V lost 3 bases, J lost 5 bases, and 7 bases lay in between. This CDR3 is 13 amino acids long. The CDR3 DNA follows: TGTGCCAGCAGCCATGGGCCGACCGGGGAGCTGTTTTTT. Translating gives CASSHGPTGELFF.

This clonotype occurred a few times. This chain links TRBV12-3 or TRBV12-4 with TRBJ1-1; the D is unclear. This CDR3 has 15 residues. The germline V and J ends were trimmed by 2 bases and 1 base, with 11 bases remaining between them. The CDR3: CASSLRSTANTEAFF. The CDR3 DNA reads TGTGCCAGCAGTTTACGTTCCACGGCGAACACTGAAGCTTTCTTT.

The chain is built from TRBV18 and TRBJ2-7; weak D call: TRBD1 (5 bases). Trimming left V 3 bases short and J 6 bases short, with 12 bases between. The CDR3 loop spans 13 amino acids. In germline, CDR1 is KGHSH, CDR2 LQKENI. CDR3 region: CASSPAGRREQYF. The CDR3 DNA is TGTGCCAGCTCACCGGCAGGGCGACGCGAGCAGTACTTC.

This clonotype was picked up a small number of times. V and J are TRBV20-1 and TRBJ2-2; 8 bases align to TRBD1. Losses at the gene ends were 2 bases for V and 4 bases for J; bases not matched to a gene: 6. Germline CDR1 is DFQATT and CDR2 is SNEGSKA (reference sequence). The CDR3 spans 15 residues. This chain's CDR3 is CSARPDRGGTGELFF. The CDR3 DNA sequence: TGCAGTGCTAGACCCGACAGGGGTGGCACCGGGGAGCTGTTTTTT.

This clonotype has just a few counts. The V call is TRBV7-9, the J call TRBJ2-1; TRBD2 might be the D (6 bases). Germline CDR1 and CDR2: SEHNR and FQNEAQ (reference sequence). The V gene lost 11 bases and the J gene lost 5 bases, with 16 bases spanning the gap. The length of the CDR3 is 13 residues. The CDR3 region is CAGAGPQNNEQFF. The CDR3 bases are TGTGCCGGGGCGGGACCCCAGAACAATGAGCAGTTCTTC.

The sample holds many counts of this clonotype. The chain is built from TRBV6-2 or TRBV6-3 and TRBJ1-5, with no clear D. Germline V lookup: CDR1 MNHEY, CDR2 SVGEGT. The CDR3 length is 13 residues. V lost 6 bases, J lost 2 bases, and 8 bases lay in between. The DNA of the CDR3 is TGTGCCAGCAGCGGACGAGGCAATCAGCCCCAGCATTTT. Translated, it gives CASSGRGNQPQHF.

The chain combines TRBV29-1 with TRBJ1-5; D is perhaps TRBD1 (6 bases). Germline loops: CDR1 SQVTM, CDR2 ANQGSEA. The CDR3 runs 14 residues. Trimming shortened V by 7 bases and J by 2 bases, and 15 bases separated the two germline ends. This chain's CDR3 is CSAGTGLGNQPQHF. Here the CDR3 DNA reads TGCAGCGCCGGAACAGGGTTGGGCAATCAGCCCCAGCATTTT.

The chain links TRBV30 to TRBJ1-2; perhaps TRBD1 as D (5 bases). Trimming pared 8 bases from V and 0 bases from J, leaving 13 bases between. The CDR3 is made up of 13 amino acids. Germline V gene sequence: CDR1 GTSNPN, CDR2 SVGIG (reference sequence). This chain's CDR3 is CATTGTANYGYTF. The CDR3 region has the DNA TGTGCCACAACCGGGACGGCTAACTATGGCTACACCTTC.

This clonotype was counted between two and nine times. J is TRBJ2-3 and V is TRBV20-1; 9 nucleotides match TRBD2. Germline V gene lookup returns CDR1 DFQATT and CDR2 SNEGSKA (reference sequence). Trimming at V came to 5 bases and at J to 3 bases, leaving 6 bases not matched to a gene. CDR3 length: 14 residues. CDR3 loop: CSALGGRGTDTQYF. The CDR3 nucleotides are TGCAGTGCTCTAGGCGGGAGGGGGACAGATACGCAGTATTTT.

This clonotype was seen a few times. The chain employs TRBV7-3 and TRBJ1-6, with D possibly matching TRBD1 (5 bases). V was clipped by 4 bases and J by 7 bases, with 8 bases between them. The CDR3 sequence is 13 residues long. Germline lookup yields CDR1 SGHTA and CDR2 FQGTGA. The CDR3 DNA reads TGTGCCAGCAGCTCAGCAGGGAATTCACCCCTCCACTTT. Translated: CASSSAGNSPLHF.

CDR3 in amino acids: CASSPGQGGFNQPQHF. The CDR3 DNA is TGTGCCAGTAGTCCAGGACAGGGAGGATTCAATCAGCCCCAGCATTTT. This chain uses TRBV19 with TRBJ1-5; 8 nucleotides agree with TRBD1. The CDR3 covers 16 residues. Germline V gene lookup returns CDR1 LNHDA and CDR2 SQIVND (reference sequence). The junction had 9 bases not matched to a gene; V was cut back by 5 bases and J by 3 bases.

This chain links TRBV6-2 or TRBV6-3 with TRBJ1-1; 10 bases agree with TRBD1. Germline V gene data show CDR1 as MNHEY and CDR2 as SVGEGT. The J segment lost 6 bases and the V segment lost 6 bases, leaving 19 bases of the junction unmatched. This CDR3 has 18 residues. CDR3 sequence reads: CASSPLLGQGTRRAEAFF. The CDR3 DNA follows: TGTGCCAGCAGCCCCCTATTGGGACAGGGGACACGTCGCGCTGAAGCTTTCTTT.